One and the same sample provided the 25 T cell receptor beta chains below, sequenced in a study of blood T cell repertoires in COVID-19. Method: immunoSEQ multiplex PCR; TCRdb's copy keeps in-frame clones and lacks some. This table has around 260,000 clones, 65% to 90% appearing once. The sample consisted of peripheral blood. Receptor source: a human donor in a cohort sampled during active COVID-19.

V gene TRBV9 combines with J gene TRBJ2-3; 8 bases align to TRBD2. With V trimmed by 4 bases and J by 0 bases, 10 bases remained unmatched. The CDR3 contains 17 residues. In germline, CDR1 is SGDLS, CDR2 YYNGEE. CDR3 sequence reads: CASSSRGSGTSTDTQYF. In DNA form, the CDR3 reads TGTGCCAGCAGCTCAAGGGGTAGCGGGACTAGCACAGATACGCAGTATTTT.

V is TRBV5-1 and J is TRBJ2-2; 16 bases align to TRBD2. From germline, CDR1 is SGHRS and CDR2 YFSETQ. The junction had 7 bases not matched to a gene; V was cut back by 4 bases and J by 4 bases. CDR3 length equals 18 residues. The CDR3 loop is CASSRGLAGGPVTGELFF. The CDR3 nucleotides are TGCGCCAGCAGCCGGGGACTAGCGGGAGGGCCGGTCACCGGGGAGCTGTTTTTT.

This chain joins TRBV7-2 and TRBJ2-2, with D possibly matching TRBD1 (7 bases). Trimming took off 7 bases at V and 3 bases at J, with 12 bases between the two ends. This CDR3 contains 14 residues. The germline V gene has CDR1 SGHTA and CDR2 FQGNSA. The CDR3 spells CASTPRGDTGELFF. The CDR3 region has the DNA TGTGCCAGCACCCCCAGGGGGGACACCGGGGAGCTGTTTTTT.

The chain has TRBV18 and TRBJ1-1; D ambiguous. The length of the CDR3 is 14 residues. Germline assignment: CDR1 KGHSH and CDR2 LQKENI. The germline V and J ends were trimmed by 3 bases and 1 base, with 9 bases remaining between them. The CDR3 DNA reads as TGTGCCAGCTCACCGAGGTCCGCGAACACTGAAGCTTTCTTT. Translated, it gives CASSPRSANTEAFF. The full variable domain, in which reference TRBV18 and TRBJ1-1 provide the parts outside the CDR3, is NAGVMQNPRHLVRRRGQEARLRCSPMKGHSHVYWYRQLPEEGLKFMVYLQKENIIDESGMPKERFSAEFPKEGPSILRIQQVVRGDSAAYFCASSPRSANTEAFFGQGTRLTVV.

This chain links TRBV3-1 (or the pseudogene TRBV3-2) with TRBJ2-2; 10 bases are a match to TRBD2. V was pared by 5 bases and J by 3 bases, with 3 bases of the junction left unmatched. Germline V gene data show CDR1 as LGHDT and CDR2 as YNNKEL (reference sequence). This CDR3 is 15 amino acids long. The CDR3 protein is CASSRLAGYTGELFF. CDR3 DNA: TGTGCCAGCAGCAGACTAGCGGGTTACACCGGGGAGCTGTTTTTT.

CDR3 loop: CASSARTGGEKLFF. CDR3 coding DNA: TGTGCCAGCAGTGCCCGGACAGGGGGCGAAAAACTGTTTTTT. The genes are TRBV25-1 and TRBJ1-4; 11 nucleotides align to TRBD1. V lost 4 bases to trimming and J lost 8 bases; unmatched junction nucleotides: 3. Germline CDR1 MGHDK, CDR2 SYGVNS. The CDR3 length is 14 residues.

The genes are TRBV7-9 and TRBJ1-6; D uncertain. This CDR3 has 12 amino acids. Germline CDR1 SEHNR, CDR2 FQNEAQ (reference sequence). Trimming took 3 bases from V and 9 from J, leaving 6 bases between them. The CDR3 DNA follows: TGTGCCAGCAGCTTCTTCCCTTCACCCCTCCACTTT. Protein: CASSFFPSPLHF.

CDR3 amino acids: CASSLWATEAFF. CDR3 nucleotide sequence: TGTGCCAGCAGCTTATGGGCGACTGAAGCTTTCTTT. This chain connects TRBV7-9 to TRBJ1-1, with D unclear. V lost 2 bases to trimming and J lost 5 bases, with 6 bases between them. The CDR3 has 12 residues. Germline V gene lookup returns CDR1 SEHNR and CDR2 FQNEAQ (reference sequence).

This clone occurred a few times. The chain carries TRBV6-5 and TRBJ1-1; D perhaps matches TRBD1 (5 bases). Germline CDR1 is MNHEY and CDR2 is SVGAGI. Trimming stripped 2 bases from V and 1 base from J, with 11 bases between. This CDR3 has 15 amino acids. In DNA form, the CDR3 reads TGTGCCAGCAGTTACCAAGGCAGGGCGAACACTGAAGCTTTCTTT. The encoded protein is CASSYQGRANTEAFF.

This chain uses TRBV4-1 with TRBJ1-1, with 8 bases that match TRBD1. The CDR3 covers 13 residues. Germline trimming cut 4 bases from V and 8 bases from J; bases unmatched to any gene: 6. The germline V gene has CDR1 MGHRA and CDR2 YSYEKL. The CDR3 sequence is CASSRAPGGEAFF. The DNA of the CDR3 is TGCGCCAGCAGCCGCGCTCCAGGGGGCGAAGCTTTCTTT.

This chain uses TRBV7-8 with TRBJ2-1; D call uncertain. Trimming pared 1 base from V and 0 bases from J, leaving 10 bases between. The CDR3 consists of 16 residues. The germline V gene has CDR1 SGHVS and CDR2 FQNEAQ. CDR3 amino acids: CASSLGGRSSYNEQFF. Here the CDR3 DNA reads TGTGCCAGCAGCTTAGGCGGCAGAAGCTCCTACAATGAGCAGTTCTTC.

The rearrangement uses TRBV25-1 and TRBJ1-1; D is uncertain. Germline V lookup: CDR1 MGHDK, CDR2 SYGVNS. The CDR3 is 13 residues long. Trimming stripped 2 bases from V and 2 bases from J, with 6 bases between. CDR3 in amino acids: CASSETVNTEAFF. The CDR3 DNA reads as TGTGCCAGCAGTGAAACGGTCAACACTGAAGCTTTCTTT.

This chain connects TRBV27 to TRBJ1-6; 8 bases agree with TRBD1. J was trimmed by 5 bases and V by 5 bases; bases with no gene match: 11. The germline CDR1 and CDR2 sequences are MNHEY and SMNVEV (reference sequence). This CDR3 is 17 amino acids long. CDR3: CASSLSRTGINNSPLHF. Here the CDR3 DNA reads TGTGCCAGCAGTCTTTCCCGGACAGGGATAAATAATTCACCCCTCCACTTT.

The rearrangement joins TRBV2 to TRBJ1-5; D is ambiguous. This CDR3 contains 11 residues. Deletions cut 6 bases from V and 4 bases from J, with 4 bases between. The germline V gene encodes CDR1 SNHLY and CDR2 FYNNEI. The CDR3 reads CASRLNQPQHF. In nucleotides, the CDR3 is TGTGCCAGCAGGCTAAATCAGCCCCAGCATTTT.

V usage is TRBV7-8 and J usage is TRBJ2-3, with D possibly matching TRBD2 (5 bases). Looked up from germline, CDR1 is SGHVS and CDR2 is FQNEAQ. The CDR3 has 15 residues. The V gene lost 5 bases and the J gene lost 2 bases, with 14 bases spanning the gap. Here the CDR3 reads CASSPGRIDTDTQYF. CDR3 coding DNA: TGTGCCAGCAGCCCGGGGAGAATCGACACAGATACGCAGTATTTT.

V is TRBV7-2 and J is TRBJ2-5, with 12 positions matching TRBD2. Germline V lookup: CDR1 SGHTA, CDR2 FQGNSA. This CDR3 is built from 16 residues. V was clipped by 4 bases and J by 5 bases; unmatched bases: 8. CDR3: CASSSRTSGTQETQYF. The CDR3 bases are TGTGCCAGCAGCTCGAGGACTAGCGGGACCCAGGAGACCCAGTACTTC. The full variable domain, rest sourced from reference TRBV7-2 and TRBJ2-5, is GAGVSQSPSNKVTEKGKDVELRCDPISGHTALYWYRQSLGQGLEFLIYFQGNSAPDKSGLPSDRFSAERTGGSVSTLTIQRTQQEDSAVYLCASSSRTSGTQETQYFGPGTRLLVL.

The chain's CDR3 is CASRPTGSWTEAFF. In nucleotides, the CDR3 is TGTGCCAGCAGACCGACAGGGAGTTGGACTGAAGCTTTCTTT. The V gene is TRBV27, the J gene TRBJ1-1, with 7 bases that match TRBD1. The CDR3 is 14 residues long. V lost 6 bases to trimming and J lost 5 bases; unmatched junction nucleotides: 9. In germline, CDR1 is MNHEY, CDR2 SMNVEV (reference sequence).

This chain uses TRBV12-3 or TRBV12-4 with TRBJ1-2; D is undetermined. With 3 bases removed from V and 5 bases from J, the gap between germline ends came to 10 bases. The CDR3 covers 13 residues. This chain's CDR3 is CASSLEPYYGYTF. CDR3 nucleotide sequence: TGTGCCAGCAGTTTGGAGCCTTATTATGGCTACACCTTC.

The rearrangement links TRBV24-1 to TRBJ2-3; D not certain. There are 13 residues in the CDR3. With 5 bases removed from V and 5 bases from J, the gap between germline ends came to 10 bases. The germline gives CDR1 KGHDR, CDR2 SFDVKD. The CDR3 spells CATSAPPGDTQYF. The CDR3 region has the DNA TGTGCCACCAGTGCCCCCCCGGGAGATACGCAGTATTTT.

This clone has more than one count but fewer than ten. The chain has TRBV5-1 and TRBJ2-2; perhaps TRBD1 as D (5 bases). V was trimmed by 1 base and J by 6 bases, leaving 10 bases between them. The CDR3 is made up of 14 amino acids. Germline values: CDR1 SGHRS, CDR2 YFSETQ. CDR3 in DNA: TGCGCCAGCAGCTTGACCCAGGGTGCCGGGGAGCTGTTTTTT. Amino acids: CASSLTQGAGELFF. The complete variable domain, with remaining parts taken from reference TRBV5-1 and TRBJ2-2, reads KAGVTQTPRYLIKTRGQQVTLSCSPISGHRSVSWYQQTPGQGLQFLFEYFSETQRNKGNFPGRFSGRQFSNSRSEMNVSTLELGDSALYLCASSLTQGAGELFFGEGSRLTVL.

V gene TRBV15 combines with J gene TRBJ1-4; D might be TRBD1 (6 bases). Germline CDR1 LNHNV, CDR2 YYDKDF (reference sequence). The germline V and J ends were trimmed by 5 bases and 5 bases, with 12 bases remaining between them. This CDR3 contains 14 residues. CDR3 in DNA: TGTGCCACCAGCCCCGGCGGGGGCAATGAAAAACTGTTTTTT. This translates into CATSPGGGNEKLFF.

This chain links TRBV5-4 with TRBJ2-1; no definite D call. The V and J ends lost 1 base and 4 bases respectively, with 15 bases between them. The germline V gene encodes CDR1 SGHNT and CDR2 YYREEE (reference sequence). The CDR3 is 16 residues long. The CDR3 coding sequence is TGTGCCAGCAGCTTGAGGATCCCCAACGGGTACAATGAGCAGTTCTTC. It encodes CASSLRIPNGYNEQFF.

The chain carries TRBV19 and TRBJ1-5, with 8 bases fitting TRBD1. The CDR3 runs to 17 residues. Germline values: CDR1 LNHDA, CDR2 SQIVND (reference sequence). Trimming at V came to 5 bases and at J to 3 bases, leaving 12 bases not matched to a gene. CDR3 nucleotides: TGTGCCAGTAGTCCTGGCTCAGGGGGCCCAACCAATCAGCCCCAGCATTTT. This translates into CASSPGSGGPTNQPQHF.

The rearrangement joins TRBV18 to TRBJ1-2; D is perhaps TRBD1 (5 bases). The CDR3 loop spans 16 amino acids. Germline V gene data show CDR1 as KGHSH and CDR2 as LQKENI. Trimming stripped 4 bases from V and 2 bases from J, with 17 bases between. The CDR3 DNA sequence: TGTGCCAGCTCACGGCAACCTCTCGGGGGGAACTATGGCTACACCTTC. Its translation is CASSRQPLGGNYGYTF.

The sample holds a few counts of this clone. The CDR3 loop is CAWNRDSYNSPLHF. CDR3 coding DNA: TGTGCCTGGAACCGGGACAGCTATAATTCACCCCTCCACTTT. This chain connects TRBV30 to TRBJ1-6; 7 bases line up with TRBD1. In germline, CDR1 is GTSNPN, CDR2 SVGIG (reference sequence). This CDR3 is 14 amino acids long. Trimming removed 4 bases from V and 3 bases from J; junction bases left unmatched: 3. The variable domain in full, completed from reference TRBV30 and TRBJ1-6, reads SQTIHQWPATLVQPVGSPLSLECTVEGTSNPNLYWYRQAAGRGLQLLFYSVGIGQISSEVPQNLSASRPQDRQFILSSKKLLLSDSGFYLCAWNRDSYNSPLHFGNGTRLTVT.